This T cell receptor (beta chain) appears in the sequencing data of a study of breast tumors, draining lymph nodes, adjacent tissues. The CDR3 is made up of 14 amino acids. Per the germline V gene, CDR1 is SGHAT and CDR2 is FQNNGV. V was clipped by 4 bases and J by 3 bases, with 12 bases between them. One entry per CDR3 protein results from TCRdb running MiXCR on the multiplex PCR reads. The sample records fewer than 85,000 distinct CDR3 sequences, around 20% being singletons. The lymph nodes were axillary draining lymph nodes from breast cancer patients. This clonotype has a count of ten or more. Sequenced: axillary lymph node tissue. This TCR came from a female donor with breast cancer. Some clones in this sample may be carry-over from other donors' samples. This chain joins TRBV11-2 and TRBJ1-2; D is possibly TRBD1 (6 bases). CDR3 in amino acids: CASSSPTGYYGYTF. In nucleotides, the CDR3 is TGTGCCAGCAGCTCCCCGACAGGCTACTATGGCTACACCTTC.